The present TCR beta chain was sequenced within a study of multiple sclerosis patients with progressive multifocal leukoencephalopathy. Points on this clone: Its antigen remains unidentified.

Some clones are missing from TCRdb's copy, which holds only in-frame ones; the method was immunoSEQ multiplex PCR. The sample holds about 30,000 clones, 85% seen once. This CDR3 spans 13 amino acids. Specified time point: time of PML onset. Natalizumab-treated patients developed PML between about 16 and 56 months into natalizumab therapy. All PML patients were female, and all patients had earlier interferon beta. Points from the study as a whole: Preferential TRBV-TRBJ pairings or common gene usage were not detected at PML. Most PML patients had lower entropy, suggesting less diverse TRB repertoires.

The material was PBMCs, obtained from a patient treated with natalizumab. This chain uses TRBV12-1 with TRBJ2-5; TRBD1, as called in the table, went unchecked against the DNA. TRBV12-1 is recorded as a pseudogene. The receptor was derived from a woman aged 30 to 39 with progressive multifocal leukoencephalopathy. In DNA form, the CDR3 reads TGTGCCAGCAGCTTTAGGGGTTCAGAGACCCAGTACTTC. This translates into CASSFRGSETQYF.